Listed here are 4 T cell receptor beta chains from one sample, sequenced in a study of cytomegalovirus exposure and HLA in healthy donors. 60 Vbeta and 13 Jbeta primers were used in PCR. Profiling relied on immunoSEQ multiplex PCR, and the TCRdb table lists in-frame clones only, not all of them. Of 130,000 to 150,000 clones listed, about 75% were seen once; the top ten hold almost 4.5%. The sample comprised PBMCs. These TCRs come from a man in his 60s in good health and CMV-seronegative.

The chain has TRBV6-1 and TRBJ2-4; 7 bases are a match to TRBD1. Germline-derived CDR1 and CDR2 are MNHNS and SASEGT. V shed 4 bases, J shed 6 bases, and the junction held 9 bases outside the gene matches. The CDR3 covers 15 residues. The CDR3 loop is CASSVTGSDGNIQYF. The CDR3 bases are TGTGCCAGCAGTGTGACAGGGTCTGATGGAAACATTCAGTACTTC.

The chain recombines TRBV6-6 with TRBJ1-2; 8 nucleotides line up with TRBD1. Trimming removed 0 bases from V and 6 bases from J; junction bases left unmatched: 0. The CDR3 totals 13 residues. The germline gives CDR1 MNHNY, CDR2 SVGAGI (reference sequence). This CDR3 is CASSYSDRDGYTF. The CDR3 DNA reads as TGTGCCAGCAGTTACTCGGACAGGGATGGCTACACCTTC.

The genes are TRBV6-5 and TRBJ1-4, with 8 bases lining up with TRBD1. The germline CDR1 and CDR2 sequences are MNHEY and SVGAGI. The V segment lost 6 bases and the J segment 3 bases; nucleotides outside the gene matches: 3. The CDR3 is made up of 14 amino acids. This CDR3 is CASRSQGANEKLFF. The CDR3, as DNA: TGTGCCAGCAGGTCACAGGGGGCTAATGAAAAACTGTTTTTT.

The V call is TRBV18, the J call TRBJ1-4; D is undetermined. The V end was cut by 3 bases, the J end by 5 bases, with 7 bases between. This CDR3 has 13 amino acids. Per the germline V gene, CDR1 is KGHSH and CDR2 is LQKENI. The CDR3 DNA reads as TGTGCCAGCTCACCCCTAAAAAATGAAAAACTGTTTTTT. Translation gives CASSPLKNEKLFF.